This record concerns one T cell receptor (beta chain) sequence. TCRdb's copy holds only in-frame clones and misses some; the assay was immunoSEQ multiplex PCR. The sample records under 100,000 clones, roughly 80% being singletons. This sample was taken from a study of blood T cell repertoires in COVID-19. Background on the study: Samples taken during acute and convalescent COVID-19 were collected in the United States, Italy and Spain.

V lost 3 bases to trimming and J lost 5 bases, with 23 bases between them. CDR1 is SGHNT and CDR2 is YYREEE in the germline V gene (reference sequence). The CDR3 has 17 amino acids. J is TRBJ2-5 and V is TRBV5-4, with D maybe TRBD2 (5 bases). This sequence was found in a woman between 40 and 50 years old with active or convalescent COVID-19. The sequencing input was peripheral blood. In DNA form, the CDR3 reads TGTGCCAGCAGCTCGCCCCCGGACTCCCAAAGGAGGGAGACCCAGTACTTC. It yields the protein CASSSPPDSQRRETQYF.